Below, 31 T cell receptor beta chains from the same sample are listed, as sequenced in a study of sequential checkpoint blockade in melanoma (dated by TCRdb to about 2019). The treatment or condition tag for this specimen amounts to: randomized to nivolumab then ipilimumab (arm A) or the reverse (arm B). The library was prepared using the immunoSEQ multiplex PCR assay. TCRdb provides this immuneACCESS table in a form limited to in-frame rearrangements. Some clones are lacking; in checked studies, under half of them reflect an unresolved V gene, and why the rest are absent is not known. For this sample the table gives some 8,000 clones, of which 28% were detected only once. Approximately 5.1% of the sample is held by the ten biggest clonotypes. Sequencing used tumor tissue (inferred from file names), obtained from a patient given nivolumab and ipilimumab in sequence. Receptor source: a human donor with melanoma.

This clone was counted once. The chain links TRBV18 to TRBJ1-6; 7 positions match TRBD1. The V gene's germline CDR1 is KGHSH and CDR2 LQKENI. The ends lost 3 bases at V and 5 bases at J; junction bases unmatched: 4. CDR3 length equals 15 residues. In DNA, the CDR3 is TGTGCCAGCTCACCCGGGACAGCCGATAATTCACCCCTCCACTTT. Residues: CASSPGTADNSPLHF.

This chain links TRBV11-3 with TRBJ2-1; 13 positions match TRBD2. Per the germline V gene, CDR1 is SGHNT and CDR2 is YENEEA. Trimming cost V 5 bases and J 9 bases; bases outside gene matches: 10. CDR3 length: 16 amino acids. This CDR3 reads CASSPQGLAGVVEQFF. The CDR3 nucleotides read TGTGCCAGCAGCCCCCAAGGACTAGCGGGAGTGGTTGAGCAGTTCTTC.

The chain recombines TRBV6-8 with TRBJ2-7; 8 positions match TRBD1. Trimming took 6 bases from V and 6 from J; bases not matched to a gene: 13. This CDR3 spans 15 amino acids. Germline V gene sequence: CDR1 MNHGY, CDR2 SAAAGT. Written as DNA, the CDR3 is TGTGCCAGCAGCATACTGGACAGGGCGATGGGCGAGCAGTACTTC. Translation: CASSILDRAMGEQYF.

This clone is judged medium-sized. DNA for the CDR3: TGTGCCAGCAGCGTAGTCGGTTCCGGGGAGCTGTTTTTT. It yields the protein CASSVVGSGELFF. The gene calls are TRBV9 and TRBJ2-2; D is undetermined. The length of the CDR3 is 13 residues. V was clipped by 0 bases and J by 6 bases, with 6 bases between them. In germline, CDR1 is SGDLS, CDR2 YYNGEE.

This clone was seen a handful of times. The CDR3 is CAWSVELSEQYF. The DNA of the CDR3 is TGTGCCTGGAGTGTAGAGTTATCCGAGCAGTACTTC. This sequence joins TRBV30 and TRBJ2-7; D is ambiguous. V was pared by 0 bases and J by 6 bases, with 9 bases between. Germline values: CDR1 GTSNPN, CDR2 SVGIG (reference sequence). The CDR3 spans 12 residues.

V usage is TRBV6-8 and J usage is TRBJ1-5; TRBD1 might be the D (5 bases). CDR3 size: 14 residues. V lost 6 bases, J lost 7 bases, and 16 bases lay in between. Per germline, CDR1 MNHGY and CDR2 SAAAGT. The CDR3 DNA reads as TGTGCCAGCAGCCCCACAGGAGTCGGACAGCCCCAGCATTTT. Translation: CASSPTGVGQPQHF.

This clone was seen a few times. The rearrangement links TRBV18 to TRBJ2-1, with a possible D match to TRBD2 (5 bases). Trimming removed 2 bases from V and 9 bases from J, with 11 bases in between. Germline V gene lookup returns CDR1 KGHSH and CDR2 LQKENI. The CDR3 has 13 residues. Written as DNA, the CDR3 is TGTGCCAGCTCACCAGCCCAGGCGGGTGAGCAGTTCTTC. Translated, it gives CASSPAQAGEQFF. Together with reference TRBV18 and TRBJ2-1, the CDR3 gives the full variable domain: NAGVMQNPRHLVRRRGQEARLRCSPMKGHSHVYWYRQLPEEGLKFMVYLQKENIIDESGMPKERFSAEFPKEGPSILRIQQVVRGDSAAYFCASSPAQAGEQFFGPGTRLTVL.

The rearrangement uses TRBV5-1 and TRBJ2-7; 11 bases agree with TRBD2. This CDR3 comprises 15 residues. In germline, CDR1 is SGHRS, CDR2 YFSETQ. Germline trimming cut 4 bases from V and 6 bases from J; bases unmatched to any gene: 9. CDR3 in DNA: TGCGCCAGCAGCCTGCGGACTAGCGGGTCCGCCGAGCAGTACTTC. Protein: CASSLRTSGSAEQYF.

The chain links TRBV30 to TRBJ1-5, with 7 nucleotides matching TRBD1. Germline assignment: CDR1 GTSNPN and CDR2 SVGIG (reference sequence). The CDR3 covers 13 residues. V gave up 5 bases and J gave up 5 bases; unmatched junction bases: 6. CDR3 region: CAWGTANYQPQHF. The CDR3 nucleotides are TGTGCCTGGGGGACAGCCAACTATCAGCCCCAGCATTTT. Based on the CDR3 plus reference TRBV30 and TRBJ1-5, the full variable domain is SQTIHQWPATLVQPVGSPLSLECTVEGTSNPNLYWYRQAAGRGLQLLFYSVGIGQISSEVPQNLSASRPQDRQFILSSKKLLLSDSGFYLCAWGTANYQPQHFGDGTRLSIL.

This chain connects TRBV9 to TRBJ2-3; TRBD1 matches at 7 bases. Germline lookup yields CDR1 SGDLS and CDR2 YYNGEE. This CDR3 spans 15 amino acids. The V segment lost 5 bases and the J segment 4 bases; nucleotides outside the gene matches: 10. For the CDR3, the DNA is TGTGCCAGCAGTGAGACAGGGTTAGGTTCAGATACGCAGTATTTT. It yields the protein CASSETGLGSDTQYF.

This clone was counted between two and nine times. V gene TRBV6-8 combines with J gene TRBJ2-1; TRBD2 might be the D (6 bases). Trimming took 6 bases from V and 7 from J, leaving 25 bases between them. Germline values: CDR1 MNHGY, CDR2 SAAAGT. The CDR3 is 17 residues long. The CDR3 DNA follows: TGTGCCAGCAGATCCGCGACAATCGGGGGAGGAGGGAATGAGCAGTTCTTC. This translates into CASRSATIGGGGNEQFF.

The rearrangement uses TRBV5-1 and TRBJ1-1; D is uncertain. In germline, CDR1 is SGHRS, CDR2 YFSETQ. The V gene lost 2 bases and the J gene lost 0 bases, with 8 bases spanning the gap. CDR3 length: 14 amino acids. The CDR3 loop is CASSLNSLNTEAFF. In nucleotides, the CDR3 is TGCGCCAGCAGCTTAAACTCGTTGAACACTGAAGCTTTCTTT. Filled out from reference TRBV5-1 and TRBJ1-1, the complete variable domain reads KAGVTQTPRYLIKTRGQQVTLSCSPISGHRSVSWYQQTPGQGLQFLFEYFSETQRNKGNFPGRFSGRQFSNSRSEMNVSTLELGDSALYLCASSLNSLNTEAFFGQGTRLTVV.

This clone has only a few counts. The CDR3 DNA is TGTGCCAGCAGCCCCTTTACAGGGGACGCGGGTGGCTACACCTTC. This gives the protein CASSPFTGDAGGYTF. The chain recombines TRBV11-3 with TRBJ1-2; 7 bases agree with TRBD1. V shed 5 bases, J shed 7 bases, and the junction held 13 bases outside the gene matches. Germline V gene sequence: CDR1 SGHNT, CDR2 YENEEA. This CDR3 is built from 15 residues.

The rearrangement joins TRBV4-1 to TRBJ1-3; TRBD1 might be the D (5 bases). Germline V gives CDR1 MGHRA, CDR2 YSYEKL. The CDR3 consists of 19 residues. Between the trimmed V and J ends, which lost 0 bases and 0 bases, there was a span of 18 bases. CDR3 sequence (DNA): TGCGCCAGCAGCCAAGATTTTTTAGGGGAGGTGTCCTCTGGAAACACCATATATTTT. The encoded protein is CASSQDFLGEVSSGNTIYF.

The chain has TRBV4-1 and TRBJ2-1, with no clear D. The CDR3 extends over 16 amino acids. Trimming stripped 1 base from V and 7 bases from J, with 17 bases between. The germline gives CDR1 MGHRA, CDR2 YSYEKL. Written as DNA, the CDR3 is TGCGCCAGCAGCCAAGGGTATGGCGGAAGCTCAAATGAGCAGTTCTTC. Its protein product is CASSQGYGGSSNEQFF.

In this sample, this clone turned up a few times. V and J are TRBV11-3 and TRBJ2-1, with D possibly TRBD2 on 5 matching bases. The ends were cut back, 1 base at V and 7 bases at J, with 11 bases in the middle. Germline-derived CDR1 and CDR2 are SGHNT and YENEEA. The CDR3 length is 14 residues. CDR3 residues: CASSLVSSRNEQFF. As DNA, the CDR3 is TGTGCCAGCAGCTTAGTATCTAGCAGGAATGAGCAGTTCTTC.

This clone was observed many times. The chain uses TRBV11-3 and TRBJ2-7; tentatively, D is TRBD2 (5 bases). The germline gives CDR1 SGHNT, CDR2 YENEEA. The V end lost 4 bases, the J end lost 2 bases, and 12 bases lay between the germline ends. The CDR3 runs 14 residues. The CDR3 reads CASSYSATPYEQYF. As DNA, the CDR3 is TGTGCCAGCAGCTATAGCGCGACCCCCTACGAGCAGTACTTC.

This clone was detected a few times. The chain uses TRBV6-8 and TRBJ2-1; D is perhaps TRBD1 or TRBD2 (6 bases each). Germline assignment: CDR1 MNHGY and CDR2 SAAAGT. The CDR3 extends over 12 amino acids. CDR3 sequence: CAGGEGTAKQFF. The CDR3 nucleotides read TGTGCGGGGGGCGAGGGGACGGCGAAGCAGTTCTTC.

This clone has only a few counts. The chain couples TRBV6-8 to TRBJ1-3; weak D call: TRBD1 (5 bases). The CDR3 totals 14 residues. Between the trimmed V and J ends, which lost 10 bases and 2 bases, there was a span of 15 bases. Germline values: CDR1 MNHGY, CDR2 SAAAGT. In nucleotides, the CDR3 is TGTGCCATCAGGGCAGGGTCCGCTGGAAACACCATATATTTT. Amino acids: CAIRAGSAGNTIYF.

This chain connects TRBV5-1 to TRBJ1-4, with 7 bases that match TRBD1. The CDR3 has 15 residues. CDR1 is SGHRS and CDR2 is YFSETQ in the germline V gene. V gave up 3 bases and J gave up 5 bases; unmatched junction bases: 7. The CDR3 spells CASSSRQGWNEKLFF. The CDR3 nucleotides are TGCGCCAGCAGCTCCAGACAGGGATGGAATGAAAAACTGTTTTTT.

This clone was picked up a small number of times. The chain recombines TRBV7-1 with TRBJ2-7; no definite D call. TRBV7-1 is known as an ORF, though its function is uncertain. The CDR3 covers 13 residues. V was trimmed by 5 bases and J by 4 bases, leaving 12 bases between them. DNA for the CDR3: TGTGCCAGCAGCCACGGCCTGCCGTACGAGCAGTACTTC. Its protein is CASSHGLPYEQYF.

This clone was observed a handful of times. The rearrangement joins TRBV30 to TRBJ1-6; D not certain. Trimming pared 3 bases from V and 7 bases from J, leaving 10 bases between. CDR1 is GTSNPN, CDR2 SVGIG, per germline (reference sequence). CDR3 size: 13 residues. The CDR3 loop reads CAWSQDHNSPLHF. In nucleotides, the CDR3 is TGTGCCTGGAGCCAAGACCACAATTCACCCCTCCACTTT.

This clone has more than one count but fewer than ten. The J gene is TRBJ2-1, the V gene TRBV4-1; TRBD2 agrees at 10 bases. This CDR3 is 15 amino acids long. V dropped 4 bases and J dropped 6; count of bases not matched to a gene: 6. Germline assignment: CDR1 MGHRA and CDR2 YSYEKL. CDR3 sequence reads: CASSPLAGVVNEQFF. The CDR3 DNA reads TGCGCCAGCAGCCCCCTAGCGGGAGTCGTCAATGAGCAGTTCTTC.

V is TRBV10-2 and J is TRBJ2-3; TRBD2 agrees at 7 bases. V was pared by 8 bases and J by 0 bases, with 8 bases of the junction left unmatched. Germline-derived CDR1 and CDR2 are WSHSY and SAAADI. There are 15 residues in the CDR3. The CDR3 loop is CASWTASGSTDTQYF. The CDR3 DNA reads as TGCGCCAGCTGGACGGCTAGCGGTAGCACAGATACGCAGTATTTT.

This clone has ten or more counts. The chain carries TRBV11-3 and TRBJ1-1; no definite D call. Trimming took 6 bases from V and 4 from J, leaving 15 bases between them. Germline CDR1 and CDR2: SGHNT and YENEEA. The CDR3 is made up of 14 amino acids. The CDR3 is CASRRGLGITEAFF. Here the CDR3 DNA reads TGTGCCAGCAGACGCGGCTTGGGAATCACTGAAGCTTTCTTT.

This chain connects TRBV30 to TRBJ2-6, with D tentatively TRBD1 (6 bases). With 8 bases removed from V and 1 base from J, the gap between germline ends came to 9 bases. CDR3 length: 13 residues. Germline CDR1 and CDR2: GTSNPN and SVGIG (reference sequence). The CDR3 DNA follows: TGTGCCGGGACACGGTCTGGGGCCAACGTCCTGACTTTC. It yields the protein CAGTRSGANVLTF.

V gene TRBV5-1 combines with J gene TRBJ1-1, with TRBD1 as a possible D gene (5 bases). This CDR3 is 18 amino acids long. V shed 0 bases and J shed 5 bases, with 23 bases lying between them. The V gene's germline CDR1 is SGHRS and CDR2 YFSETQ. The CDR3 region is CASSLAVQTASSGTEAFF. CDR3 sequence (DNA): TGCGCCAGCAGCTTGGCCGTTCAGACAGCCAGTTCGGGGACTGAAGCTTTCTTT.

The rearrangement links TRBV30 to TRBJ2-1; D is perhaps TRBD2 (7 bases). Germline V CDR1 and CDR2: GTSNPN, SVGIG (reference sequence). Trimming removed 3 bases at V and 7 bases at J, with 16 bases between. This CDR3 spans 14 amino acids. DNA for the CDR3: TGTGCCTGGAGCCAGGCCCGGGGGGCGAATGAGCAGTTCTTC. Encoded protein: CAWSQARGANEQFF.

This rearrangement joins TRBV11-3 to TRBJ2-3; D tentatively fits TRBD1 or TRBD2 (5 bases each). V was pared by 1 base and J by 0 bases, with 11 bases between. This CDR3 comprises 16 residues. Germline loops: CDR1 SGHNT, CDR2 YENEEA. The CDR3 DNA reads as TGTGCCAGCAGCTTAGGTGGGGGTGCTAGCACAGATACGCAGTATTTT. The encoded protein is CASSLGGGASTDTQYF.

V gene TRBV7-4 combines with J gene TRBJ2-1; TRBD1 matches 7 bases. Germline CDR1 and CDR2: SGHVT and SQSDAQ. The CDR3 is 13 amino acids. V was pared by 10 bases and J by 2 bases, with 5 bases of the junction left unmatched. CDR3 in amino acids: CATVGQAYNEQFF. The CDR3 DNA sequence: TGTGCCACAGTAGGACAGGCCTACAATGAGCAGTTCTTC. The variable domain in full, with the rest retrieved from reference TRBV7-4 and TRBJ2-1, is GAGVSQSPRYKVAKRGRDVALRCDSISGHVTLYWYRQTLGQGSEVLTYSQSDAQRDKSGRPSGRFSAERPERSVSTLKIQRTEQGDSAVYLCATVGQAYNEQFFGPGTRLTVL.

V gene TRBV4-1 combines with J gene TRBJ2-5, with D possibly TRBD1 on 6 matching bases. V gave up 0 bases and J gave up 2 bases, with 7 bases separating them. The germline gives CDR1 MGHRA, CDR2 YSYEKL. The CDR3 is 14 amino acids. CDR3 residues: CASSQEGAQETQYF. CDR3 in DNA: TGCGCCAGCAGCCAAGAGGGGGCTCAAGAGACCCAGTACTTC.